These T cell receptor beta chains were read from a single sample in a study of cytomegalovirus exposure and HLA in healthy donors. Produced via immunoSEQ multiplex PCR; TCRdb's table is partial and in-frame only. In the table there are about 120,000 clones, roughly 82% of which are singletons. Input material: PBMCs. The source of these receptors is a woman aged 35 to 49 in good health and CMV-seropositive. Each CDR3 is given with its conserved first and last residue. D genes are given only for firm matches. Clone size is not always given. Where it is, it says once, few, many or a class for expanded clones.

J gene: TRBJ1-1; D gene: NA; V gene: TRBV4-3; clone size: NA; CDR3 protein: CASSLGPRDTGSGEAFF; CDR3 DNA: TGCGCCAGCAGCCTAGGGCCCCGGGACACCGGGTCGGGTGAAGCTTTCTTT
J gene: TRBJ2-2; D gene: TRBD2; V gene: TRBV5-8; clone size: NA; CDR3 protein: CASSPGLATTGELFF; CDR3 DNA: TGTGCCAGCAGCCCGGGACTAGCTACCACCGGGGAGCTGTTTTTT
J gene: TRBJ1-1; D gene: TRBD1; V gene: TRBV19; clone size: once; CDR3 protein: CASSTPGTGVNTEAFF; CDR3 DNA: TGTGCCAGTAGTACCCCCGGGACAGGGGTGAACACTGAAGCTTTCTTT
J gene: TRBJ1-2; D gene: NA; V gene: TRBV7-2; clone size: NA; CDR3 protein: CASSLGRGQEAIGGYTF; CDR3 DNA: TGTGCCAGCAGCTTAGGAAGGGGCCAAGAGGCTATAGGAGGCTACACCTTC
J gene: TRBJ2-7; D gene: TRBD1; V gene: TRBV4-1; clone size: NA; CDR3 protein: CASSPNSGTGKYEQYF; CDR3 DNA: TGCGCCAGCAGCCCGAATTCCGGGACAGGGAAATACGAGCAGTACTTC
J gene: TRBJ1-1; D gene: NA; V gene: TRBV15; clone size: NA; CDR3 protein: CATSREGGDRYMNTEAFF; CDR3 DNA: TGTGCCACCAGCAGAGAGGGGGGGGACCGGTACATGAACACTGAAGCTTTCTTT
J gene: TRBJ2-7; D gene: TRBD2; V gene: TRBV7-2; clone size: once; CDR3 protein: CASSSVGLAGGPTTQYF; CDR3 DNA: TGTGCCAGCAGCTCAGTAGGCCTAGCGGGAGGTCCTACGACGCAGTACTTC
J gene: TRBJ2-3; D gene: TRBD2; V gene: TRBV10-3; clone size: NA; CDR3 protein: CAIGLAGGSADTQYF; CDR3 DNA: TGTGCCATCGGGCTAGCGGGAGGTAGCGCAGATACGCAGTATTTT
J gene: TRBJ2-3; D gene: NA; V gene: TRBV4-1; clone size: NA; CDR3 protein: CASSQEEGVGTDTQYF; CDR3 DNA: TGCGCCAGCAGCCAAGAGGAGGGAGTAGGCACAGATACGCAGTATTTT
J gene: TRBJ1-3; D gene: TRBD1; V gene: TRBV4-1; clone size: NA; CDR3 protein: CASSQEDRTGNTIYF; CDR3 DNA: TGCGCCAGCAGCCAAGAGGACAGGACTGGAAACACCATATATTTT
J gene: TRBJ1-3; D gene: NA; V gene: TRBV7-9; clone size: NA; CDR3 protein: CASSLANMGLWTDTIYF; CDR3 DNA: TGTGCCAGCAGCTTAGCGAATATGGGACTCTGGACGGACACCATATATTTT
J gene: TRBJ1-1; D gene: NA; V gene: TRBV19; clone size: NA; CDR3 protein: CASSMPRQGLTFF; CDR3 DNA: TGTGCCAGTAGTATGCCTCGCCAGGGGTTGACTTTCTTT
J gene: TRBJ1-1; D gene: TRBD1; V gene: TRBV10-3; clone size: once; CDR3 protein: CAISQGTGKNTEAFF; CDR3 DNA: TGTGCCATCAGTCAGGGGACAGGGAAGAACACTGAAGCTTTCTTT
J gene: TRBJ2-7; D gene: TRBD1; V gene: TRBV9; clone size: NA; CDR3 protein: CASSVRTGTYEQYF; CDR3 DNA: TGTGCCAGCAGCGTAAGGACAGGGACCTACGAGCAGTACTTC
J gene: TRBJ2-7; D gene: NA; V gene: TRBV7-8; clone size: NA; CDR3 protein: CASSSGQPYEQYF; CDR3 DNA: TGTGCCAGCAGCTCTGGACAGCCCTACGAGCAGTACTTC
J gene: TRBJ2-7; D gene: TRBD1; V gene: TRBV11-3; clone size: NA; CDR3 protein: CASSFGTEGEQYF; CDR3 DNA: TGTGCCAGCAGCTTCGGGACAGAAGGCGAGCAGTACTTC
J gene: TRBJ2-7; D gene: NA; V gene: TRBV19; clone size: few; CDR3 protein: CASSGILGAYEQYF; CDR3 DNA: TGTGCCAGTAGCGGGATACTGGGGGCTTACGAGCAGTACTTC
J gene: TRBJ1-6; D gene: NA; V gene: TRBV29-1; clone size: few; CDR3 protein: CSVATGTTNNSPLHF; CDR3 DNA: TGCAGCGTTGCTACCGGGACAACAAATAATTCACCCCTCCACTTT
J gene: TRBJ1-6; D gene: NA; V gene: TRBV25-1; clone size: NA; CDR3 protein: CASSAQGTYNSPLHF; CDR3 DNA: TGTGCCAGCAGTGCACAGGGAACCTATAATTCACCCCTCCACTTT
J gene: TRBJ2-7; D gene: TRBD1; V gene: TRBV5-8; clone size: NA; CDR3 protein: CASSGRDRDYEQYF; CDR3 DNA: TGTGCCAGCAGCGGCCGGGACAGGGACTACGAGCAGTACTTC
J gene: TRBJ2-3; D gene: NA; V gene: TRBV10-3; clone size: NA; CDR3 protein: CAVRVPEDTQYF; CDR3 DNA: TGTGCCGTGCGAGTCCCTGAGGATACGCAGTATTTT
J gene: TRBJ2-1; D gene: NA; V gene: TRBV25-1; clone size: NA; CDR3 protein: CASSERRAGVNEQFF; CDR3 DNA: TGTGCCAGCAGTGAACGCCGGGCAGGGGTCAATGAGCAGTTCTTC
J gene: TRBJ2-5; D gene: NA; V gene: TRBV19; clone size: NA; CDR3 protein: CASSPPQGMGWTQYF; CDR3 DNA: TGTGCCAGTAGTCCCCCCCAGGGGATGGGGTGGACCCAGTACTTC
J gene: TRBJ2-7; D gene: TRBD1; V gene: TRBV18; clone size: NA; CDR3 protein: CASSQTGGNEQYF; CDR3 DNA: TGTGCCAGCTCACAGACAGGGGGAAACGAGCAGTACTTC
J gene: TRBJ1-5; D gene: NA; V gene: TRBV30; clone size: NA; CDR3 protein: CAWSRDNNQPQHF; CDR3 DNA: TGTGCCTGGAGTCGGGACAACAATCAGCCCCAGCATTTT
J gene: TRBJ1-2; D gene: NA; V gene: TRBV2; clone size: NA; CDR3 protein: CASSVRGGSGGYTF; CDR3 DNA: TGTGCCAGCAGTGTCCGGGGAGGGAGCGGTGGCTACACCTTC
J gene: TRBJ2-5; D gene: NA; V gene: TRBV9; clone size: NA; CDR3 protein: CASSVRDSQGYETQYF; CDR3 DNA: TGTGCCAGCAGCGTGAGGGACTCCCAAGGTTATGAGACCCAGTACTTC
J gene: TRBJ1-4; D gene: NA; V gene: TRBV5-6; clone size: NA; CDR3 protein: CASSLGPFRPSEKLFF; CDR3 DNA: TGTGCCAGCAGCTTGGGTCCCTTCAGGCCCAGTGAAAAACTGTTTTTT
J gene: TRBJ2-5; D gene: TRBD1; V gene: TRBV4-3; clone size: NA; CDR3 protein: CASSQDYPGGWETQYF; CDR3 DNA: TGCGCCAGCAGCCAAGATTATCCAGGGGGCTGGGAGACCCAGTACTTC
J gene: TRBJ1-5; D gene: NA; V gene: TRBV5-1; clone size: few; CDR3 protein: CASSLGSGGSNQPQHF; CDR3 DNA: TGCGCCAGCAGCTTGGGCTCGGGGGGTAGCAATCAGCCCCAGCATTTT
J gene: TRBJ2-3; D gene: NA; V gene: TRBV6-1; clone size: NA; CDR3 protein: CAAAPTDTQYF; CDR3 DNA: TGTGCAGCTGCCCCCACAGATACGCAGTATTTT
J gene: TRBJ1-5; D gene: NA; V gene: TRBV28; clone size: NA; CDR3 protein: CASSLRGGRIQPQHF; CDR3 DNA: TGTGCCAGCAGTTTAAGGGGGGGGCGAATTCAGCCCCAGCATTTT
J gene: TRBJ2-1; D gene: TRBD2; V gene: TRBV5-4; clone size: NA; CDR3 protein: CASSWEGWNEQFF; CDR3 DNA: TGTGCCAGCAGCTGGGAGGGATGGAATGAGCAGTTCTTC
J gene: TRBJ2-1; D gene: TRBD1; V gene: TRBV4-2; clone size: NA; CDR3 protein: CASSQGDRSYNEQFF; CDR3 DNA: TGTGCCAGCAGCCAAGGGGACAGATCCTACAATGAGCAGTTCTTC
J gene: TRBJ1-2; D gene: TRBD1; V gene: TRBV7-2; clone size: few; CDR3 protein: CASSLLRTGGLDGYTF; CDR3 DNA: TGTGCCAGCAGCTTACTAAGGACAGGGGGCCTTGATGGCTACACCTTC
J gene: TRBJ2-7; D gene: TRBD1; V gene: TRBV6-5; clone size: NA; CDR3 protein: CASRRPGGYEQYF; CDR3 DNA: TGTGCCAGCCGCCGGCCAGGGGGCTACGAGCAGTACTTC
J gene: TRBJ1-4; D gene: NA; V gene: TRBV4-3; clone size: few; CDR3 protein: CASSQDRRQAGMYKLFF; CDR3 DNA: TGCGCCAGCAGCCAAGATCGGCGGCAGGCGGGAATGTACAAACTGTTTTTT
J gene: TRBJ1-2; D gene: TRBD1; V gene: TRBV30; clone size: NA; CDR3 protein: CAWSAVPGTGNGYTF; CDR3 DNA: TGTGCCTGGAGTGCTGTACCCGGGACAGGGAATGGCTACACCTTC
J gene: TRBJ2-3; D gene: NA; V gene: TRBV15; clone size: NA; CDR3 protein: CATSRVRTDTQYF; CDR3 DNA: TGTGCCACCAGCAGAGTACGGACAGATACGCAGTATTTT
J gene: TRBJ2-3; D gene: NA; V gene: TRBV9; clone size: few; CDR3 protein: CASSVAPSSSRADTQYF; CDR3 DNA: TGTGCCAGCAGCGTAGCCCCCTCATCTTCACGGGCAGATACGCAGTATTTT